Below, one TCR beta chain is given with its context. The antigen is unknown. A much larger clone sits a single nucleotide away, making a read error possible. The CDR3 is made up of 14 amino acids. In germline, CDR1 is ENHRY, CDR2 SYGVKD. Trimming took 7 bases from V and 2 from J; bases not matched to a gene: 6. This specimen comes from a study of blood T cells in healthy people across ages. Study observations and caveats: Among long-lived donors, naive CD4+ cells were more numerous and diversity higher than in aged donors. Shifts in expanded clonotypes may have been confounded by donor CMV status, which was unknown. PBMCs left unsorted prevented a conclusive naive versus antigen-experienced comparison. While age rose, TCR beta diversity per million T cells dropped in a roughly linear way.

Through a sample-barcoded 5' primer and a J-beta primer mix, a second PCR was run for about 7 to 12 cycles. Each CDR3 protein is one row after TCRdb ran MiXCR on the 5' RACE reads. The sample lists about a million distinct CDR3 sequences; about 53% were seen once. The chain has TRBV10-3 and TRBJ2-3; 7 bases are a match to TRBD1. This receptor was identified in a woman aged 60-75 years in good health. The sample was blood. The CDR3 is CAIMAGTDTDTQYF. In DNA, the CDR3 is TGTGCCATCATGGCCGGGACAGACACAGATACGCAGTATTTT.